This T cell receptor (beta chain) appears in the sequencing data of a study of blood T cell repertoires in COVID-19. Overall study: Acute and convalescent COVID-19 samples came from the United States, Italy and Spain. In each case, the material was cDNA or gDNA derived from T cells, B-cell-depleted T cells, or PBMCs.

Original handling: Amplification with reference gene primers provided the estimates of nucleated cell counts. Generated by immunoSEQ multiplex PCR, the TCRdb table keeps only in-frame clones and is missing some. The V and J calls and clone size come from that table; D and trimming were worked out from the DNA. The sample yields some 220,000 clones, more than 75% seen once. The sequence came from a human donor in a cohort sampled during active COVID-19. The material sequenced was peripheral blood.

The CDR3 here is CASSTRGTANYGYTF. CDR3 in DNA: TGTGCCAGCAGCACCCGGGGGACGGCTAACTATGGCTACACCTTC. The chain carries TRBV7-2 and TRBJ1-2; perhaps TRBD1 as D (5 bases). The germline V gene has CDR1 SGHTA and CDR2 FQGNSA. Deletions cut 5 bases from V and 0 bases from J, with 13 bases between. The CDR3 sequence is 15 residues long.